The present T cell receptor (beta chain) was sequenced within a study of T-cell reconstitution after alpha-beta-depleted transplantation in children. Study outcomes and limitations: About two months after transplant, alpha-beta T cells reportedly came from several hundred expanded graft clones. Diversity of TCRbeta at day 60 was high in some patients, arising from surviving recipient T cells and thymic progenitors. At the one-year point after transplant, T-cell counts and TCRbeta diversity were found to come mostly from T cells that had been newly produced.

The authors prepared the TCRbeta library with unique molecular identifiers. TCRdb re-called the PCR reads with MiXCR, one entry per CDR3 protein. This table has about a million distinct CDR3 sequences, about 29% appearing once. This clonotype was detected a few times. Its antigen is as yet unknown. The V gene's germline CDR1 is SQVTM and CDR2 ANQGSEA. CDR3 length: 14 amino acids. Losses at the gene ends were 7 bases for V and 2 bases for J; bases not matched to a gene: 6. V and J are TRBV29-1 and TRBJ2-3; TRBD1 agrees at 10 bases. This sample comprised PBMCs, mostly from graft donor cells, obtained 360 days after TCRalphabeta/CD19-depleted stem cell transplant. This clonotype was obtained from a boy in the first two years of life who had a stem cell transplant for SCID, so the T cells may come from the graft donor. The CDR3 sequence is CSAEGQGLTDTQYF. As DNA, the CDR3 is TGCAGCGCAGAGGGACAGGGGCTCACAGATACGCAGTATTTT.